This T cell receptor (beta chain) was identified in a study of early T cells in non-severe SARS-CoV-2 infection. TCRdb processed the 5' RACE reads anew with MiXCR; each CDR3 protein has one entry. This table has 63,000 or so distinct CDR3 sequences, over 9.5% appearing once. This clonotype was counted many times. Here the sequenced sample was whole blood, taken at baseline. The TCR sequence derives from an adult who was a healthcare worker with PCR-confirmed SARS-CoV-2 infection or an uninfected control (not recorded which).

CDR3 coding DNA: TGTGCCAGCGGACAGGCGCACAATCAGCCCCAGCATTTT. Its protein product is CASGQAHNQPQHF. This chain uses TRBV19 with TRBJ1-5; TRBD1 agrees at 7 bases. Germline V lookup: CDR1 LNHDA, CDR2 SQIVND (reference sequence). The CDR3 is 13 amino acids. The trim removed 9 bases at V and 3 bases at J, leaving 5 bases unmatched.